This entry describes one T cell receptor beta chain. This clonotype was seen a few times. The antigen this receptor binds is unknown. Qualities for individual bases were not recorded, and no much larger clone is one base off. The data belong to a study of CD4 and CD8 cells across lung adenocarcinoma regions listed by TCRdb under 2018. Regarding the study in general: To look at intratumor heterogeneity in the T cell receptor repertoire, the study compared tumor centers against tumor margins.

Via the germline V gene (reference sequence), CDR1 is MNHEY and CDR2 SMNVEV. Trimming leaves V shorter by 5 bases and J shorter by 7 bases, with the junction holding 8 bases beyond the gene matches. Inclusive of the bounding cysteine and phenylalanine, the CDR3 is 14 residues long. The DNA shown is the 42-base CDR3, in frame from base 1. Library prep was done by PCR. Sequencing took place on a HiSeq X Ten. TCRdb reprocessed the public reads (quality trimming at Q25 with fastp, clone calling with MiXCR) and kept in-frame beta chains. Rows merge per CDR3 protein into single entries with the most common DNA and genes. In this sample the table shows approximately 13,000 distinct CDR3 sequences, 35% to 55% of which occur a single time. Together, the top ten hold approximately 15% of the sample. The donors were patients who had localized lung adenocarcinoma, which is a subtype of non-small cell lung cancer. Samples were obtained from the centers of localized lung adenocarcinomas. For TCR repertoire analysis, CD4+ T cells taken from tumor tissue were profiled apart from CD8+ T cells.

The sample was CD4+ T cells from the center of a lung tumor. The sample's cell subset or site label, in plain terms: tumor center region. This sequence was found in a male donor with lung adenocarcinoma. The CD4 and CD8 labels of this study may be unreliable. This sequence uses TRBV27 and TRBJ2-1; the central 7 bases match TRBD1. The encoded CDR3 is CASSPRDSFNEQFF. The nucleotide sequence reads TGTGCCAGCAGTCCCCGGGACAGTTTTAATGAGCAGTTCTTC.